The 20 T cell receptor beta chains reported below all come from one sample, sequenced in a study of cytomegalovirus exposure and HLA in healthy donors. The PCR employed 60 Vbeta primers together with 13 Jbeta primers. The data were produced by immunoSEQ multiplex PCR, yet TCRdb's version contains in-frame clones alone and is incomplete. The sample's table shows 130,000 or so clones. The sequenced sample consisted of PBMCs. The receptors were gathered from a woman aged 18-29 years in good health and CMV-seronegative.

The chain joins TRBV11-2 to TRBJ2-7; 7 bases align to TRBD2. The trim removed 5 bases at V and 2 bases at J, leaving 12 bases unmatched. Looked up from germline, CDR1 is SGHAT and CDR2 is FQNNGV. The CDR3 contains 16 residues. CDR3 nucleotide sequence: TGTGCCAGCAGCGGAGGGGACTACAGTAGCACCTACGAGCAGTACTTC. Translated: CASSGGDYSSTYEQYF.

The chain combines TRBV18 with TRBJ2-2; TRBD2 matches 7 bases. The CDR3 length is 16 residues. The trim removed 1 base at V and 0 bases at J, leaving 2 bases unmatched. Germline CDR1 and CDR2: KGHSH and LQKENI. CDR3 nucleotides: TGTGCCAGCTCACCACTGGGGGGGACGAACACCGGGGAGCTGTTTTTT. Its protein product is CASSPLGGTNTGELFF.

The V and J genes are TRBV4-1 and TRBJ2-7, with 8 nucleotides matching TRBD1. This CDR3 spans 17 amino acids. V lost 2 bases and J lost 5; bases outside the gene matches: 14. Germline V CDR1 and CDR2: MGHRA, YSYEKL. This CDR3 reads CASSQPEDRGGLDEQYF. DNA for the CDR3: TGCGCCAGCAGCCAACCAGAAGACAGGGGTGGTTTAGACGAGCAGTACTTC.

The chain links TRBV10-3 to TRBJ2-7; possibly TRBD2 for D (7 bases). Trimming shortened V by 5 bases and J by 4 bases, and 30 bases separated the two germline ends. Germline loops: CDR1 ENHRY, CDR2 SYGVKD. The CDR3 spans 19 residues. The CDR3 loop reads CAISFGQKLADGGRYEQYF. The CDR3 region has the DNA TGTGCCATCAGTTTCGGACAGAAACTGGCTGACGGGGGGCGATACGAGCAGTACTTC.

In the case of this clone: Other DNA sequences of this sample code for an identical CDR3. The CDR3, as DNA: TGTGCCAGCAGTGGACAGGGGGCGGCTGGGGCCAACGTCCTGACTTTC. Translating gives CASSGQGAAGANVLTF. The rearrangement joins TRBV2 to TRBJ2-6; TRBD1 matches 10 bases. This CDR3 is built from 16 residues. Germline loops: CDR1 SNHLY, CDR2 FYNNEI. V shed 4 bases, J shed 2 bases, and the junction held 2 bases outside the gene matches.

This chain connects TRBV5-3 to TRBJ1-5; 8 bases fit TRBD1. TRBV5-3 is an ORF, with its function uncertain. The CDR3 runs to 17 residues. The trim removed 7 bases at V and 0 bases at J, leaving 12 bases unmatched. DNA for the CDR3: TGTGCCAGAGGTCTGGACAGGGTGCACCTTAGCAATCAGCCCCAGCATTTT. This sequence encodes CARGLDRVHLSNQPQHF.

This chain uses TRBV7-9 with TRBJ2-3; 9 bases are shared with TRBD2. CDR3 size: 13 residues. Trimming cost V 7 bases and J 7 bases; bases outside gene matches: 6. CDR1 and CDR2 (germline): SEHNR, FQNEAQ (reference sequence). CDR3 sequence: CASMSSGRNTQYF. The CDR3, as DNA: TGTGCCAGCATGTCCAGCGGGAGGAATACGCAGTATTTT.

The genes are TRBV11-2 and TRBJ1-3; 7 positions match TRBD1. Germline V gene sequence: CDR1 SGHAT, CDR2 FQNNGV. The CDR3 has 18 amino acids. V lost 4 bases and J lost 7; bases outside the gene matches: 19. In nucleotides, the CDR3 is TGTGCCAGCAGCTCAGACCACCTAACACCGGGACAGAGGAACACCATATATTTT. Protein: CASSSDHLTPGQRNTIYF.

The chain links TRBV30 to TRBJ2-7, with a possible D match to TRBD2 (6 bases). This CDR3 contains 12 residues. CDR1 is GTSNPN, CDR2 SVGIG, per germline (reference sequence). The V gene lost 8 bases and the J gene lost 2 bases, with 13 bases spanning the gap. CDR3: CAGGANAYEQYV. The CDR3 DNA reads TGTGCCGGAGGGGCCAATGCCTACGAGCAGTACGTC.

The rearrangement joins TRBV2 to TRBJ2-3, with 8 bases aligning to TRBD2. The V gene end was trimmed by 8 bases and the J gene end by 0 bases; junction bases not matched to a gene: 7. The CDR3 is made up of 15 amino acids. In germline, CDR1 is SNHLY, CDR2 FYNNEI. This chain's CDR3 is CASSVSGISTDTQYF. The CDR3 DNA reads TGTGCCAGCTCCGTTAGCGGGATTAGCACAGATACGCAGTATTTT.

This chain joins TRBV19 and TRBJ1-2; TRBD1 is a possible D gene (5 bases). The CDR3 length is 16 residues. Looked up from germline, CDR1 is LNHDA and CDR2 is SQIVND (reference sequence). V shed 2 bases and J shed 4 bases, with 17 bases lying between them. CDR3 coding DNA: TGTGCCAGTAGTATATACGACAGTCCTAATGGCTATGGCTACACCTTC. Protein: CASSIYDSPNGYGYTF.

The chain has TRBV5-1 and TRBJ1-1, with 10 bases matching TRBD1. Germline-derived CDR1 and CDR2 are SGHRS and YFSETQ. With 4 bases clipped from V and 5 bases from J, the junction kept 5 bases outside the gene matches. There are 14 residues in the CDR3. This CDR3 reads CASSHGQGGTEAFF. Written as DNA, the CDR3 is TGCGCCAGCAGCCACGGACAGGGGGGGACTGAAGCTTTCTTT.

J is TRBJ2-7 and V is TRBV6-5; 9 nucleotides line up with TRBD1. Germline V gene lookup returns CDR1 MNHEY and CDR2 SVGAGI. CDR3 length: 15 amino acids. V shed 5 bases and J 9 bases; nucleotides not matched to a gene: 14. In DNA form, the CDR3 reads TGTGCCAGCAGTAGACCCGGGACAGGGACCGTATCGCAGTACTTC. Translation: CASSRPGTGTVSQYF.

The chain recombines TRBV18 with TRBJ2-5; possible D gene TRBD1, 5 bases. V was shortened by 2 bases and J by 5 bases, with 12 bases between the two germline ends. Germline V CDR1 and CDR2: KGHSH, LQKENI. The length of the CDR3 is 14 residues. Here the CDR3 DNA reads TGTGCCAGCTCACCAGACAGCCGAACCGAGACCCAGTACTTC. Amino acid sequence: CASSPDSRTETQYF.

V gene TRBV18 combines with J gene TRBJ2-6, with 7 bases lining up with TRBD1. Trimming at V came to 0 bases and at J to 3 bases, leaving 5 bases not matched to a gene. The germline gives CDR1 KGHSH, CDR2 LQKENI. The CDR3 consists of 17 residues. DNA of the CDR3: TGTGCCAGCTCACCACCCACAGGGGCTGGTGGGGCCAACGTCCTGACTTTC. Its protein product is CASSPPTGAGGANVLTF.

This chain links TRBV30 with TRBJ2-5, with 7 bases that match TRBD2. V gave up 5 bases and J gave up 1 base; unmatched junction bases: 1. This CDR3 spans 12 amino acids. CDR1 and CDR2 (germline): GTSNPN, SVGIG (reference sequence). CDR3 bases: TGTGCCTGGTCGGGGGGCCAAGAGACCCAGTACTTC. This translates into CAWSGGQETQYF.

The chain employs TRBV7-9 and TRBJ1-4, with D possibly being TRBD1 (5 bases). This CDR3 has 19 amino acids. V lost 1 base, J lost 4 bases, and 22 bases lay in between. The germline V gene has CDR1 SEHNR and CDR2 FQNEAQ (reference sequence). This CDR3 reads CASSLGYGLVGGLNEKLFF. The CDR3 coding sequence is TGTGCCAGCAGCTTAGGGTACGGACTTGTTGGGGGACTTAATGAAAAACTGTTTTTT. Looking up the rest from reference TRBV7-9 and TRBJ1-4 gives the full variable domain: DTGVSQNPRHKITKRGQNVTFRCDPISEHNRLYWYRQTLGQGPEFLTYFQNEAQLEKSRLLSDRFSAERPKGSFSTLEIQRTEQGDSAMYLCASSLGYGLVGGLNEKLFFGSGTQLSVL.

The chain employs TRBV19 and TRBJ2-5; tentative D call: TRBD1 (6 bases). Germline V gene sequence: CDR1 LNHDA, CDR2 SQIVND (reference sequence). V dropped 4 bases and J dropped 5 bases, with 14 bases sitting between them. The CDR3 spans 14 residues. This chain's CDR3 is CASSTQGHGETQYF. CDR3 bases: TGTGCCAGTAGTACACAGGGACACGGTGAGACCCAGTACTTC.

DNA of the CDR3: TGTGCCAGCAGTGAACCAGGACTGATGGTCACTGAAGCTTTCTTT. Translating it yields CASSEPGLMVTEAFF. This chain uses TRBV6-1 with TRBJ1-1, with D unclear. This CDR3 is 15 amino acids long. CDR1 is MNHNS and CDR2 is SASEGT in the germline V gene. Trimming took off 2 bases at V and 4 bases at J, with 14 bases between the two ends.

The chain combines TRBV5-8 with TRBJ2-5; 10 nucleotides line up with TRBD1. CDR1 SGHTS and CDR2 YDEGEE come from the germline V gene. This CDR3 is 15 amino acids long. Trimming took 1 base from V and 5 from J; bases not matched to a gene: 5. The chain's CDR3 is CASSLRTGGRETQYF. For the CDR3, the DNA is TGTGCCAGCAGCTTGAGGACAGGGGGACGGGAGACCCAGTACTTC.